The 30 T cell receptor beta chains listed next were all sequenced from one sample in a study of blood T cells in healthy people across ages. A second PCR of 7 to 11 cycles used a sample-barcoded 5' primer and a J-beta primer mix. TCRdb analysed the 5' RACE reads with MiXCR anew, one entry per CDR3 protein. The sample lists hundreds of thousands of distinct CDR3 sequences, around 42% occurring once. Sequencing input: blood. These TCRs come from a man between 60 and 75 years old in good health.

This sequence joins TRBV7-3 and TRBJ2-1, with TRBD1 as a possible D gene (6 bases). The CDR3 contains 14 residues. CDR1 SGHTA and CDR2 FQGTGA come from the germline V gene. The V end was cut by 5 bases, the J end by 7 bases, with 15 bases between. The CDR3 spells CASSNGPQGNEQFF. In DNA form, the CDR3 reads TGTGCCAGCAGCAACGGGCCGCAGGGGAATGAGCAGTTCTTC.

There are a few counts of this clonotype. The V and J genes are TRBV20-1 and TRBJ2-7; tentatively, D is TRBD1 (5 bases). The CDR3 has 11 residues. CDR1 is DFQATT and CDR2 is SNEGSKA in the germline V gene (reference sequence). V gave up 2 bases and J gave up 5 bases, with 7 bases separating them. In DNA form, the CDR3 reads TGCAGTGCTAGACAGGGAAACGAGCAGTACTTC. Its translation: CSARQGNEQYF.

The chain carries TRBV15 and TRBJ2-7; a possible D gene is TRBD2 (7 bases). CDR1 and CDR2 from the germline V gene are LNHNV and YYDKDF (reference sequence). V was shortened by 1 base and J by 4 bases, with 17 bases between the two germline ends. The CDR3 contains 16 residues. In DNA, the CDR3 is TGTGCCACCAGCAGAGGCGGGGGCCCCACATTTTACGAGCAGTACTTC. It codes for CATSRGGGPTFYEQYF.

This clonotype appeared a single time. The junction differs from germline at one of its ends, possibly a read error. This chain uses TRBV4-3 with TRBJ1-3; D uncertain. Germline CDR1 and CDR2: LGHNA and YSLEER. The CDR3 sequence is 15 residues long. The CDR3 region has the DNA TGCGCCAGCAGCCAAGACCGGTACTCTGGAGACACCATATATTTT. Residues: CASSQDRYSGDTIYF.

This clonotype turned up a few times. The chain uses TRBV20-1 and TRBJ2-1; 11 bases align to TRBD2. The CDR3 contains 15 residues. J was trimmed by 7 bases and V by 5 bases; bases with no gene match: 10. Germline assignment: CDR1 DFQATT and CDR2 SNEGSKA (reference sequence). The CDR3 bases are TGCAGTGCTTACTTTAGCGGGGGGGCAGGAAATGAGCAGTTCTTC. Amino acids: CSAYFSGGAGNEQFF.

This clonotype has a handful of counts. An end of the junction does not agree with germline; a read error may underlie this. The V gene is TRBV7-7, the J gene TRBJ2-3; D not resolved. The CDR3 loop spans 15 amino acids. The germline V gene encodes CDR1 SSHAT and CDR2 FNYEAQ (reference sequence). The CDR3 protein is CASSLGSASTDTQYF. As DNA, the CDR3 is TGTGCTAGCAGCTTAGGGTCGGCGAGCACAGATACGCAGTATTTT.

The V call is TRBV25-1, the J call TRBJ1-2, with D maybe TRBD1 (5 bases). Per the germline V gene, CDR1 is MGHDK and CDR2 is SYGVNS. This CDR3 region has 16 residues. Deletions cut 0 bases from V and 7 bases from J, with 18 bases between. CDR3 in amino acids: CASSEYLGRADGGYTF. CDR3 DNA: TGTGCCAGCAGTGAATATCTCGGCAGGGCGGACGGTGGCTACACCTTC.

This clonotype has a handful of counts. The J gene is TRBJ2-1, the V gene TRBV11-3; TRBD2 matches at 7 bases. CDR1 and CDR2 from the germline V gene are SGHNT and YENEEA. This CDR3 is built from 14 residues. The trim removed 6 bases at V and 3 bases at J, leaving 5 bases unmatched. The chain's CDR3 is CASSGLEFYNEQFF. In nucleotides, the CDR3 is TGTGCCAGCAGTGGACTAGAGTTCTACAATGAGCAGTTCTTC. Together with reference TRBV11-3 and TRBJ2-1, the CDR3 gives the full variable domain: EAGVVQSPRYKIIEKKQPVAFWCNPISGHNTLYWYLQNLGQGPELLIRYENEEAVDDSQLPKDRFSAERLKGVDSTLKIQPAELGDSAVYLCASSGLEFYNEQFFGPGTRLTVL.

The chain recombines TRBV5-1 with TRBJ1-6; 7 bases are shared with TRBD1. V lost 5 bases, J lost 8 bases, and 22 bases stayed unmatched. Germline V gene sequence: CDR1 SGHRS, CDR2 YFSETQ. The CDR3 is 19 residues long. CDR3 DNA sequence: TGCGCCAGCAGGAGCAGGGGGAGCTCAAGCGAGCTCGCGTATTCACCCCTCCACTTT. It yields the protein CASRSRGSSSELAYSPLHF.

V is TRBV9 and J is TRBJ1-1, with D unresolved. Germline CDR1 and CDR2: SGDLS and YYNGEE. This CDR3 region has 13 residues. V was shortened by 5 bases and J by 6 bases, with 14 bases between the two germline ends. In nucleotides, the CDR3 is TGTGCCAGCAGGCCCGTGGCAGATCCTGAAGCTTTCTTT. As protein: CASRPVADPEAFF.

In its sample, this clonotype was seen a few times. The chain couples TRBV20-1 to TRBJ2-3; 8 bases line up with TRBD2. CDR3 length: 15 amino acids. Germline loops: CDR1 DFQATT, CDR2 SNEGSKA (reference sequence). With V trimmed by 3 bases and J by 1 base, 6 bases remained unmatched. CDR3 sequence (DNA): TGCAGTGCTAGTAGGGTGCGGGGGGGCACAGATACGCAGTATTTT. Translating it yields CSASRVRGGTDTQYF.

V and J are TRBV5-1 and TRBJ2-1; D is perhaps TRBD2 (6 bases). V dropped 0 bases and J dropped 9 bases, with 13 bases sitting between them. CDR3 length: 14 residues. Germline CDR1 SGHRS, CDR2 YFSETQ. In DNA form, the CDR3 reads TGCGCCAGCAGCTTGGTGGCGGGAAGCGGTGAGCAGTTCTTC. Protein product: CASSLVAGSGEQFF.

This chain links TRBV12-3 or TRBV12-4 with TRBJ1-2, with 8 bases lining up with TRBD1. J gave up 8 bases and V 6 bases, and 8 bases lay outside the gene matches. The CDR3 totals 13 residues. The CDR3 here is CASSFGTGSGYTF. For the CDR3, the DNA is TGTGCCAGCAGCTTTGGGACAGGTTCAGGCTACACCTTC.

The chain links TRBV6-1 to TRBJ2-5; 8 bases match TRBD1. V trimming: 4 bases; J trimming: 3 bases; junction bases outside the gene matches: 10. CDR3 length: 16 amino acids. Germline CDR1 MNHNS, CDR2 SASEGT. CDR3 amino acids: CASSVLRGQGKETQYF. CDR3 bases: TGTGCCAGCAGTGTTTTGCGCGGACAGGGAAAAGAGACCCAGTACTTC.

This clonotype occurred a few times. The V gene is TRBV20-1, the J gene TRBJ1-2; no definite D call. V was clipped by 4 bases and J by 2 bases, with 11 bases between them. The germline gives CDR1 DFQATT, CDR2 SNEGSKA (reference sequence). The CDR3 totals 13 residues. CDR3 amino acids: CSATPGMNYGYTF. The CDR3 DNA reads TGCAGTGCTACCCCCGGGATGAACTATGGCTACACCTTC.

The gene calls are TRBV11-3 and TRBJ1-2; D is undetermined. The CDR3 has 12 residues. The V and J ends lost 5 bases and 8 bases respectively, with 12 bases between them. The germline gives CDR1 SGHNT, CDR2 YENEEA. The CDR3: CASSGINEGYTF. Here the CDR3 DNA reads TGTGCCAGCAGCGGAATTAATGAAGGCTACACCTTC.

V usage is TRBV7-2 and J usage is TRBJ2-1, with 10 bases lining up with TRBD1. This CDR3 region has 14 residues. CDR1 SGHTA and CDR2 FQGNSA come from the germline V gene. Trimming at V came to 2 bases and at J to 7 bases, leaving 2 bases not matched to a gene. CDR3 sequence reads: CASSLRTGGNEQFF. The CDR3 bases are TGTGCCAGCAGCTTAAGGACAGGGGGGAATGAGCAGTTCTTC.

This clonotype was picked up a small number of times. V gene TRBV20-1 combines with J gene TRBJ1-2, with D perhaps matching TRBD1 (5 bases). The germline V gene encodes CDR1 DFQATT and CDR2 SNEGSKA (reference sequence). CDR3 length equals 14 residues. V was trimmed by 0 bases and J by 6 bases, leaving 14 bases between them. CDR3: CSAREVAGNNGYTF. Written as DNA, the CDR3 is TGCAGTGCTAGAGAGGTGGCAGGGAACAATGGCTACACCTTC.

This clonotype was counted only a few times. A much larger clone sits a single nucleotide away, making a read error possible. The CDR3 here is CASIPTTGRVNEQYF. The CDR3 DNA sequence: TGTGCCAGCATCCCAACGACAGGACGCGTCAACGAGCAGTACTTC. The rearrangement links TRBV7-2 to TRBJ2-4, with D possibly being TRBD1 (6 bases). The end of the DNA aligns better with TRBJ2-7, so the J call may be wrong. The CDR3 covers 15 residues. Germline V gene data show CDR1 as SGHTA and CDR2 as FQGNSA.

The rearrangement joins TRBV20-1 to TRBJ2-7; TRBD1 agrees at 7 bases. The CDR3 sequence is 15 residues long. The V segment lost 3 bases and the J segment 1 base; nucleotides outside the gene matches: 9. Germline lookup yields CDR1 DFQATT and CDR2 SNEGSKA (reference sequence). The DNA for the CDR3 is TGCAGTGCTAGGGGACAGTGGGCAGCGTCCTACGAGCAGTACTTC. Translated: CSARGQWAASYEQYF.

This sequence joins TRBV2 and TRBJ1-5; tentative D call: TRBD1 (6 bases). CDR3 size: 14 residues. Germline loops: CDR1 SNHLY, CDR2 FYNNEI. V lost 6 bases and J 3 bases, leaving 12 bases between the germline ends. The CDR3 DNA reads TGTGCCAGCAGCGTCGACAGGAACAATCAGCCCCAGCATTTT. It is translated as CASSVDRNNQPQHF.

This clonotype was seen more than once but under ten times. The rearrangement joins TRBV7-2 to TRBJ2-7; TRBD2 matches 7 bases. Germline CDR1 reads SGHTA; CDR2 reads FQGNSA. V lost 1 base to trimming and J lost 3 bases; unmatched junction nucleotides: 9. This CDR3 is built from 16 residues. The chain's CDR3 is CASSLGAAGTYYEQYF. The CDR3 DNA reads as TGTGCCAGCAGCTTAGGGGCAGCGGGGACCTACTACGAGCAGTACTTC. The full variable domain, in which reference TRBV7-2 and TRBJ2-7 provide the parts outside the CDR3, is GAGVSQSPSNKVTEKGKDVELRCDPISGHTALYWYRQSLGQGLEFLIYFQGNSAPDKSGLPSDRFSAERTGGSVSTLTIQRTQQEDSAVYLCASSLGAAGTYYEQYFGPGTRLTVT.

V and J are TRBV5-6 and TRBJ1-5; D unresolved. This CDR3 spans 16 amino acids. The V end was cut by 2 bases, the J end by 3 bases, with 15 bases between. CDR1 is SGHDT, CDR2 YYEEEE, per germline. In nucleotides, the CDR3 is TGTGCCAGCAGCTTTGGGTCGGGTGAATTCAATCAGCCCCAGCATTTT. Its translation: CASSFGSGEFNQPQHF.

The rearrangement uses TRBV7-2 and TRBJ2-1; D is perhaps TRBD2 (6 bases). The CDR3 has 16 amino acids. Germline V gene data show CDR1 as SGHTA and CDR2 as FQGNSA. The V and J ends lost 4 bases and 0 bases respectively, with 13 bases between them. DNA of the CDR3: TGTGCCAGCAGCTCCTCCGGGACTGGCTCCTACAATGAGCAGTTCTTC. It is translated as CASSSSGTGSYNEQFF.

The chain recombines TRBV6-2 or TRBV6-3 with TRBJ2-7; D is possibly TRBD1 or TRBD2 (6 bases each). The DNA end is a closer match to TRBJ2-5, so the J assignment may be wrong. Germline-derived CDR1 and CDR2 are MNHEY and SVGEGT. The CDR3 runs to 13 residues. The CDR3 DNA follows: TGTGCCAGCACTAAGGGGGGCTTAGAGACCCAGTACTTC. Its protein is CASTKGGLETQYF.

This clonotype has at least ten counts. The chain carries TRBV19 and TRBJ1-5; no firm D call. The CDR3 spans 14 residues. Germline CDR1 reads LNHDA; CDR2 reads SQIVND (reference sequence). V was clipped by 3 bases and J by 0 bases, with 6 bases between them. The CDR3 bases are TGTGCCAGTAGTATCGTATATAGCAATCAGCCCCAGCATTTT. Protein: CASSIVYSNQPQHF.

The chain carries TRBV6-6 and TRBJ2-7; D gene ambiguous. The CDR3 has 13 residues. Trimming cost V 4 bases and J 7 bases, with 14 bases left between them. Looked up from germline, CDR1 is MNHNY and CDR2 is SVGAGI (reference sequence). Here the CDR3 DNA reads TGTGCCAGCAGTTGGGGAAACTACAATGAGCAGTACTTC. The encoded protein is CASSWGNYNEQYF.

This clonotype was counted only a few times. V usage is TRBV7-2 and J usage is TRBJ2-1, with D tentatively TRBD1 or TRBD2 (5 bases each). V was trimmed by 3 bases and J by 7 bases, leaving 13 bases between them. Germline V CDR1 and CDR2: SGHTA, FQGNSA. The CDR3 is 14 residues long. The CDR3 reads CASSFPGALNEQFF. As DNA, the CDR3 is TGTGCCAGCAGCTTCCCCGGGGCCTTGAATGAGCAGTTCTTC.

In its sample, this clonotype was seen a few times. This chain uses TRBV4-1 with TRBJ2-1, with D possibly TRBD2 on 6 matching bases. The CDR3 sequence is 15 residues long. Trimming left V 5 bases short and J 3 bases short, with 14 bases between. Germline values: CDR1 MGHRA, CDR2 YSYEKL. The CDR3 protein is CASSVGGVVYNEQFF. The CDR3 DNA reads TGCGCCAGCAGCGTCGGGGGAGTAGTCTACAATGAGCAGTTCTTC.

This sequence joins TRBV6-2 or TRBV6-3 and TRBJ2-4; D may be TRBD2 (6 bases). The better agreement between TRBJ2-5 and the DNA end casts doubt on the J call. Germline V lookup: CDR1 MNHEY, CDR2 SVGEGT. CDR3 length: 15 amino acids. The CDR3: CASSQPWRERETQYF. DNA of the CDR3: TGTGCCAGCAGTCAACCCTGGAGGGAGCGGGAGACCCAGTACTTC.